The clone carrying this TCR beta chain appeared a single time. The sample originates from a study of blood T cell repertoires in COVID-19. Study overall: Acute and convalescent COVID-19 specimens originated in the United States, Italy and Spain.

Enrolled through a virtual design, the participants were between 18 and 89 years of age and came from about two dozen US areas. Participants' own reports of clinical history determined their cohort assignment. The CDR3 has 14 amino acids. CDR1 MNHEY and CDR2 SVGAGI come from the germline V gene. Losses at the gene ends were 1 base for V and 3 bases for J; bases not matched to a gene: 2. Original analysis: Estimates of nucleated cell counts were drawn from the amplification of reference gene primers. Data came from immunoSEQ multiplex PCR; TCRdb stores just in-frame clones and leaves some out. The D gene and trimming were derived from the DNA, and the V and J assignments and clone size from that table. The sample consists of about 430,000 clones, approximately 88% of them appearing once.

The sequence derives from a woman aged 25-40 years with acute COVID-19. The sequenced material came from PBMCs or T cells enriched from blood (not recorded which). The genes are TRBV6-5 and TRBJ2-7, with TRBD1 identical over 8 bases. CDR3 residues: CASSYFGQGYEQYF. The CDR3, as DNA: TGTGCCAGCAGTTACTTCGGACAGGGCTACGAGCAGTACTTC.